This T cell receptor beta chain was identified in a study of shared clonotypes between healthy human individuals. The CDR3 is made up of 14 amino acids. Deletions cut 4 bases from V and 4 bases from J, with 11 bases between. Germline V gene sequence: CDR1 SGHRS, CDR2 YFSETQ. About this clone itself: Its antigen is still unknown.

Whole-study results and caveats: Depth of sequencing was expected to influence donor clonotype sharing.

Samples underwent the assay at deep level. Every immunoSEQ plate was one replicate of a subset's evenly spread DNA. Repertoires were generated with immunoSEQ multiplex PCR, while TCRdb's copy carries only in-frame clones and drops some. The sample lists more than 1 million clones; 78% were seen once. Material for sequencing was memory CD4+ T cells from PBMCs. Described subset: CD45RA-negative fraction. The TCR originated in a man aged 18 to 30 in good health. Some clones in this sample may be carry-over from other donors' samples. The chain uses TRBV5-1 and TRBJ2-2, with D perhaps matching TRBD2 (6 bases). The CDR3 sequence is CASSPAGRTGELFF. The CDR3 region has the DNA TGCGCCAGCAGCCCGGCGGGGCGCACCGGGGAGCTGTTTTTT.